A selection of T cell receptor beta chains follows, all from one sample in a study of OX40 agonist ivuxolimab in advanced cancers. Sequencing was performed with immunoSEQ multiplex PCR; in TCRdb, only in-frame clones are kept and a portion is missing. The sample carries around 140,000 clones, 75% to 95% recorded once. Sample: CD4+ or CD8+ T cells sorted from blood, taken in a trial of the OX40 agonist ivuxolimab. The receptors were gathered from an adult with an advanced solid tumor such as melanoma, head and neck, liver or kidney cancer. Both conserved end residues are part of each CDR3. Fields, in order: clone size, D gene, J gene, V gene, CDR3 DNA, CDR3 protein. A D gene is named only where the DNA matches it firmly. Expanded clones are given a class, and other clones once, few, many or no size at all.

.	.	TRBJ1-1	TRBV5-6	TGTGCCAGCAGCTTGGAAGGGTCTGAAGCTTTCTTT	CASSLEGSEAFF
.	.	TRBJ1-4	TRBV19	TGTGCCAGCACCAATCTTTACCCAGCAACTAATGAAAAACTGTTTTTT	CASTNLYPATNEKLFF
.	TRBD2	TRBJ2-7	TRBV7-8	TGTGCCAGCAGCTTTATTAGCGGGAGGGGAGGCACCTACGAGCAGTACTTC	CASSFISGRGGTYEQYF
.	.	TRBJ1-1	TRBV18	TGTGCCAGCTCACCAAATCAGGCTGAAGCTTTCTTT	CASSPNQAEAFF
.	.	TRBJ2-5	TRBV5-1	TGCGCCAGCAGCCGGTCCTTAGCAGGCGAGACCCAGTACTTC	CASSRSLAGETQYF
.	.	TRBJ2-7	TRBV29-1	TGCAGCGTCCCACCCACCTACGAGCAGTACTTC	CSVPPTYEQYF
once	.	TRBJ1-2	TRBV19	TGTGCCAGTAGTATTGACAGAGCCTATGGCTACACCTTC	CASSIDRAYGYTF
.	.	TRBJ2-6	TRBV29-1	TGCAGCGTTGAGGCTTTCTCTGGGGCCAACGTCCTGACTTTC	CSVEAFSGANVLTF
.	.	TRBJ1-1	TRBV7-9	TGTGCCAGCAGCCCCGGGACCGCGATCATCTTT	CASSPGTAIIF
.	TRBD1	TRBJ1-5	TRBV9	TGTGCCAGCAGCCCCCGACAGGGGATGCAGCCCCAGCATTTT	CASSPRQGMQPQHF
once	.	TRBJ1-3	TRBV5-6	TGTGCCAGCAGCGGGGCAGGGAGAATGAACGGAAACACCATATATTTT	CASSGAGRMNGNTIYF
.	.	TRBJ1-5	TRBV5-1	TGCGCCAGCAGTCTCAGGGGCTCTAGCAATCAGCCCCAGCATTTT	CASSLRGSSNQPQHF
.	.	TRBJ2-5	TRBV28	TGTGCCAGCAGTCCCGCTGGCCAACAAGAGACCCAGTACTTC	CASSPAGQQETQYF
.	.	TRBJ1-5	TRBV27	TGTGCCAGCAGTTTGATACGGTCAGGACAGCCCCAGCATTTT	CASSLIRSGQPQHF